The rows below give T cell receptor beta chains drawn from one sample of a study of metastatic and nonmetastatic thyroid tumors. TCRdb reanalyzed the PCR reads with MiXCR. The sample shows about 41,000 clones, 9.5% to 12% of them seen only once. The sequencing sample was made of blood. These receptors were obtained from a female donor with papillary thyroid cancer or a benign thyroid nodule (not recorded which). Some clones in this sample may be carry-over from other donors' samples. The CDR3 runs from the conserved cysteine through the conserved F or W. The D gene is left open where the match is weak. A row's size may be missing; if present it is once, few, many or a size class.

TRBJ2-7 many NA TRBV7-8 CASSLARRAYEQYF TGTGCCAGCAGCTTAGCGCGGCGGGCCTACGAGCAGTACTTC
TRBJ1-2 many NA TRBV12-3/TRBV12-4 CASSLGWGISNYGYTF TGTGCCAGCAGTTTAGGATGGGGAATCAGCAACTATGGCTACACCTTC
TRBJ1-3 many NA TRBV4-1 CASSQDLYRTGGNTIYF TGCGCCAGCAGCCAAGATCTTTACCGAACGGGGGGAAACACCATATATTTT
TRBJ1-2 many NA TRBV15 CATSRGYGNYGYTF TGTGCCACCAGCAGAGGTTACGGGAACTATGGCTACACCTTC
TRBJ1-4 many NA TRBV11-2 CASSLGEKLFF TGTGCCAGCAGCTTAGGAGAAAAACTGTTTTTT
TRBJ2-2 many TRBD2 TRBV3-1 CASSSFWLADSTGELFF TGTGCCAGCAGCAGCTTTTGGCTAGCGGATAGTACCGGGGAGCTGTTTTTT
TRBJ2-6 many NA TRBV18 CASSPFDLSGSPVSGANVLTF TGTGCCAGCTCACCATTTGATTTGTCCGGATCCCCAGTATCTGGGGCCAACGTCCTGACTTTC
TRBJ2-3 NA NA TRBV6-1 CASKPPSTDTQYF TGTGCCAGCAAGCCACCGAGCACAGATACGCAGTATTTT
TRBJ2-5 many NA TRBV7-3 CASSSQGRETQYF TGTGCCAGCAGCTCCCAGGGGCGAGAGACCCAGTACTTC
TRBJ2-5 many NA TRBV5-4 CASSLGGGAEETQYF TGTGCCAGCAGCTTGGGTGGGGGAGCGGAGGAGACCCAGTACTTC
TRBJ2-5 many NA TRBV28 CASSLANIQETQYF TGTGCCAGCAGTTTGGCTAATATCCAAGAGACCCAGTACTTC
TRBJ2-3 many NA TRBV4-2 CASSQAETSTDTQYF TGTGCCAGCAGCCAAGCGGAAACTAGCACAGATACGCAGTATTTT
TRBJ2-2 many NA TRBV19 CASSILGELFF TGTGCCAGTAGTATTCTAGGGGAGCTGTTTTTT
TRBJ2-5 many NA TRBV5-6 CASSLRGMGGETQYF TGTGCCAGCAGCTTGCGGGGTATGGGAGGAGAGACCCAGTACTTC
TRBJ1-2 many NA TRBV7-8 CASSWGDNKGYTF TGTGCCAGCAGCTGGGGGGACAATAAAGGCTACACCTTC
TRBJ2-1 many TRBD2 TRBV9 CASSVGIGLADNEQFF TGTGCCAGCAGCGTAGGAATTGGACTAGCGGATAATGAGCAGTTCTTC
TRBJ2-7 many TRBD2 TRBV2 CASRTSGTGEQYF TGTGCCAGCAGGACTAGCGGGACGGGGGAGCAGTACTTC
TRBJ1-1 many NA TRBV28 CASSFYGRKNTEAFF TGTGCCAGCAGTTTTTATGGCCGCAAGAACACTGAAGCTTTCTTT
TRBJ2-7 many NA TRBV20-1 CSARGDGTYEQYF TGCAGTGCTAGAGGAGACGGAACCTACGAGCAGTACTTC
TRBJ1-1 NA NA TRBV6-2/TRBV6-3 CASSNPWVRTNRGTEAFF TGTGCCAGCAGTAACCCCTGGGTGAGGACCAATCGAGGGACTGAAGCTTTCTTT
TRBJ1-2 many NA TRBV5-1 CASSGFPSYGYTF TGCGCCAGCAGCGGGTTCCCGAGCTATGGCTACACCTTC
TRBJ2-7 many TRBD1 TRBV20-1 CSARGSGGLYEQYF TGCAGTGCTAGAGGTTCAGGGGGTCTGTACGAGCAGTACTTC
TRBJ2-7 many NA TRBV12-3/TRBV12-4 CASSSQQGAEQYF TGTGCCAGCAGCTCCCAACAGGGTGCCGAGCAGTACTTC
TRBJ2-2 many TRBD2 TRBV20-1 CSAKTSGTGELFF TGCAGTGCGAAGACTAGCGGGACCGGGGAGCTGTTTTTT
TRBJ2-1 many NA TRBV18 CASSPDLANEQFF TGTGCCAGCTCACCAGACCTAGCCAATGAGCAGTTCTTC
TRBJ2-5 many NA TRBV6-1 CAGGRLETQYF TGTGCCGGGGGGCGCCTCGAGACCCAGTACTTC
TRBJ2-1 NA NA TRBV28 CASSFNWALGYNEQFF TGTGCCAGCAGTTTCAACTGGGCGCTGGGTTACAATGAGCAGTTCTTC
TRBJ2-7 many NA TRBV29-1 CSVSAAYEQYF TGCAGCGTTTCCGCCGCTTACGAGCAGTACTTC
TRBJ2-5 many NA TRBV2 CASSEWQAKETQYF TGTGCCAGCAGTGAATGGCAGGCCAAAGAGACCCAGTACTTC
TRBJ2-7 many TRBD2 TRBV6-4 CASSELAGGSSEQYF TGTGCCAGCAGTGAGCTAGCGGGGGGGTCCTCCGAGCAGTACTTC
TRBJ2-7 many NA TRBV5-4 CASSLDSGTREQYF TGTGCCAGCAGCTTGGATAGCGGTACGCGGGAGCAGTACTTC
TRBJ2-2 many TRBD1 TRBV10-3 CAVTGTGATGELFF TGTGCCGTAACCGGGACAGGGGCCACCGGGGAGCTGTTTTTT
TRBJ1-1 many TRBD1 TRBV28 CASSFRGRGNTEAFF TGTGCCAGCAGTTTTAGGGGGCGCGGGAACACTGAAGCTTTCTTT
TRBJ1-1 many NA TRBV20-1 CSARDSRGNTEAFF TGCAGTGCTAGAGATAGCAGGGGCAACACTGAAGCTTTCTTT
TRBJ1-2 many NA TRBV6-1 CASGLRAYTF TGTGCCAGCGGATTACGCGCCTACACCTTC
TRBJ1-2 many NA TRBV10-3 CAISRGAGQDYGYTF TGTGCCATCAGCCGGGGGGCAGGGCAGGACTATGGCTACACCTTC
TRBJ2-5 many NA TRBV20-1 CSAWREQETQYF TGCAGTGCTTGGAGGGAGCAAGAGACCCAGTACTTC
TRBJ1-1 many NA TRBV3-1 CASGKTGNTEAFF TGTGCCAGCGGCAAAACAGGTAACACTGAAGCTTTCTTT
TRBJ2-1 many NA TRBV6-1 CASTPDRAYNEQFF TGTGCCAGCACTCCGGACAGAGCCTACAATGAGCAGTTCTTC
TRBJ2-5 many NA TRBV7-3 CASSLSPLETQYF TGTGCCAGCAGCTTATCCCCACTGGAGACCCAGTACTTC
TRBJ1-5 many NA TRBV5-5 CASSFGGGGNQPQHF TGTGCCAGCAGCTTCGGGGGCGGAGGCAATCAGCCCCAGCATTTT
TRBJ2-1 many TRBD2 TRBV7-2 CASSNGGSSYNEQFF TGTGCCAGCAGCAACGGGGGGAGCTCCTACAATGAGCAGTTCTTC
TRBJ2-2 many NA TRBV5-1 CASSLLGQNTGELFF TGCGCCAGCAGCTTGTTGGGTCAGAACACCGGGGAGCTGTTTTTT
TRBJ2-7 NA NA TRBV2 CASTQAVFRERYF TGTGCCAGCACACAGGCCGTGTTCCGCGAGCGGTACTTC
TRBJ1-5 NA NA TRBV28 CASSPHGGGRDKPQHF TGTGCCAGCAGTCCCCATGGGGGCGGAAGAGATAAGCCCCAGCATTTT
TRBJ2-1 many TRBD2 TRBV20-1 CSARDMLAAVEQFF TGCAGTGCTAGAGATATGCTAGCGGCCGTGGAGCAGTTCTTC